Each of the 8 T cell receptor beta chains below was sequenced from the same sample in a study of T cell responses to AZD1222 COVID-19 vaccine. Here immunoSEQ multiplex PCR was the method, and the copy in TCRdb shows in-frame clones only, minus some. The sample contains under 130,000 clones, approximately 89% of which appear only once. The specimen comprised peripheral blood, sampled 28 days after the second AZD1222 dose. Receptors originate from an adult who received the AZD1222 COVID-19 vaccine.

The V and J genes are TRBV6-1 and TRBJ2-3; TRBD2 matches at 9 bases. V gave up 4 bases and J gave up 5 bases; unmatched junction bases: 10. Germline V lookup: CDR1 MNHNS, CDR2 SASEGT. The CDR3 runs 16 residues. CDR3 nucleotide sequence: TGTGCCAGCAGTGTAGGAGCGGGAGGATACAAAGATACGCAGTATTTT. This translates into CASSVGAGGYKDTQYF.

The rearrangement uses TRBV24-1 and TRBJ2-1, with unresolved D. Trimming pared 5 bases from V and 3 bases from J, leaving 7 bases between. The CDR3 extends over 13 amino acids. Looked up from germline, CDR1 is KGHDR and CDR2 is SFDVKD. CDR3 region: CATSAASYNEQFF. CDR3 nucleotides: TGTGCCACCAGTGCGGCTAGCTACAATGAGCAGTTCTTC.

V is TRBV6-5 and J is TRBJ2-7, with a tentative D call TRBD2 (6 bases). This CDR3 spans 15 amino acids. V was trimmed by 2 bases and J by 4 bases, leaving 15 bases between them. Germline CDR1 is MNHEY and CDR2 is SVGAGI. The CDR3 nucleotides read TGTGCCAGCAGTTACGCGGGGCAGGCTATGTACGAGCAGTACTTC. Translated: CASSYAGQAMYEQYF.

This rearrangement joins TRBV7-8 to TRBJ1-1; 9 bases align to TRBD1. The CDR3 runs to 16 residues. Looked up from germline, CDR1 is SGHVS and CDR2 is FQNEAQ. V lost 4 bases, J lost 0 bases, and 6 bases stayed unmatched. The CDR3 spells CASSSQGAAMNTEAFF. The CDR3 nucleotides are TGTGCCAGCAGCTCACAGGGGGCGGCTATGAACACTGAAGCTTTCTTT.

The rearrangement uses TRBV7-4 and TRBJ1-5; a weak D match, TRBD1 (6 bases). V was shortened by 1 base and J by 0 bases, with 13 bases between the two germline ends. The CDR3 spans 17 residues. The germline gives CDR1 SGHVT, CDR2 SQSDAQ. In DNA, the CDR3 is TGTGCCAGCAGCTTAGTACCGGGACAACTTAGCAATCAGCCCCAGCATTTT. Protein product: CASSLVPGQLSNQPQHF.

The gene calls are TRBV12-3 or TRBV12-4 and TRBJ2-7; D is unresolved. V was trimmed by 3 bases and J by 3 bases, leaving 9 bases between them. The CDR3 has 13 residues. CDR3 sequence: CASSFGQLYEQYF. CDR3 bases: TGTGCCAGCAGTTTTGGGCAGCTCTACGAGCAGTACTTC.

This rearrangement joins TRBV7-7 to TRBJ2-7, with D possibly matching TRBD2 (6 bases). Between the trimmed V and J ends, which lost 5 bases and 2 bases, there was a span of 10 bases. The germline V gene has CDR1 SSHAT and CDR2 FNYEAQ (reference sequence). The CDR3 contains 13 residues. DNA of the CDR3: TGTGCCAGCAGCCCCGGGAGAGCCTACGAGCAGTACTTC. It is translated as CASSPGRAYEQYF.

The CDR3 spells CATPAGAPYEQYF. The CDR3 DNA sequence: TGTGCCACCCCGGCCGGGGCTCCCTACGAGCAGTACTTC. The chain carries TRBV24-1 and TRBJ2-7; D tentatively fits TRBD1 or TRBD2 (5 bases each). Germline CDR1 and CDR2: KGHDR and SFDVKD. The germline V and J ends were trimmed by 9 bases and 2 bases, with 13 bases remaining between them. The CDR3 is 13 residues long.